This TCR beta chain was documented in a study of cytomegalovirus exposure and HLA in healthy donors (dated by TCRdb to 2016 to 2017). Some background on the complete study: According to a later analysis, one platform produced both the approximately 110 validation repertoires and the 666 repertoires of the first cohort. The aim of the study was to test whether cataloging public T cell receptors could identify signatures of past pathogen exposure. A separate validation cohort of about 110 different subjects was used in addition to the 666-subject first cohort. To predict cytomegalovirus infection status, the study combined high-throughput TCR immunosequencing, statistical association of individual TCRs with disease status, and machine learning. Points the paper makes about the study in general: The classifier was reported to diagnose cytomegalovirus status with high specificity and sensitivity in both the original cohort and the validation cohort. Of the cluster scores, approximately 95% were above 0 in a later analysis, which found that TCRs clustered in the first cohort also tended to co-occur in the roughly 130 validation repertoires. The authors suggested that the approach could potentially be generalized to other disease states and immunological phenotypes. A later analysis lacked HLA typing for the validation cohort, so it scored co-occurrence in that cohort across all 110 or so repertoires. Across donors, most TCR sequences were observed very rarely, whereas some public TCRs were present in many individuals. In vitro tests confirmed that a few of the cytomegalovirus-associated TCR beta chains recognize cytomegalovirus antigens. A total of 150 to 200 TCR beta chains were listed by the study as associated with cytomegalovirus.

The donors were included in the validation cohort of some 120 subjects, a group kept apart from the roughly 730-subject first cohort. The junction shows trimming of 6 bases on V and 11 bases on J, plus 26 bases between the germline ends. CDR1 is given as SGHRS and CDR2 as YFSETQ, both from the germline V gene. Its CDR3 holds 15 amino acids, cysteine through phenylalanine. Only the CDR3 DNA is retained, 45 bases long and in frame from the first base. Library preparation employed the immunoSEQ multiplex PCR assay. In the paper's pipeline: A statistical classification framework was built for diagnosing cytomegalovirus status from the catalog of TCR beta chain sequences. The clones in this table, taken by TCRdb from immuneACCESS, are in-frame only. Not every clone is retained; where verified, under half of the shortfall comes from an unresolved V gene, and the cause of the rest is unknown. The V and J calls and clone size were taken over from that table, and D and trimming were inferred from the DNA. The sample profile shows approximately 120,000 clones; roughly 90% of them were found once. Less than 2% of the sample is in the top ten clones.

To note about this clone: There is no known antigen for this receptor. No much larger clonotype is one base removed from it; base qualities were not supplied.

The chain is made from TRBV5-1 and TRBJ1-1; the D segment could be TRBD1, given 5 matching bases. The sample comprised PBMCs. The origin of this receptor is a woman aged 18-35 years in good health and CMV-seronegative. At the DNA level, the sequence is TGCGCCAGCAATGGGGGGGACGTAGCTAAAGGGGTGGCTTTCTTT. This yields the protein CASNGGDVAKGVAFF.